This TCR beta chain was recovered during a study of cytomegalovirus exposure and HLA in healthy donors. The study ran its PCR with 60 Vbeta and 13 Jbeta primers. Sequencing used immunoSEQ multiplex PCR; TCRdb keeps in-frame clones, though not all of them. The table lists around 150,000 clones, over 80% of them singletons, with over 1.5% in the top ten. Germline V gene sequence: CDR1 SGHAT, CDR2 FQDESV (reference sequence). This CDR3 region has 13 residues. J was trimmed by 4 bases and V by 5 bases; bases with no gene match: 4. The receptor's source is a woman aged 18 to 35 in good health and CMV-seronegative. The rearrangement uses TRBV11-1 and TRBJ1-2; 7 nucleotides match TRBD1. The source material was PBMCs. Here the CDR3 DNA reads TGTGCCAGCAGCGGGACAGTGGCCTATGGCTACACCTTC. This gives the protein CASSGTVAYGYTF.